This note documents a single TCR beta chain sequence. Its antigen remains unknown. The data were taken from a study of vaccination effects on CD4 cells after COVID-19. General study results and limits: At late timepoints after vaccination, vaccine- and infection-induced clones shrank markedly.

Method: immunoSEQ multiplex PCR; TCRdb's copy keeps in-frame clones and lacks some. The repertoire includes 25,000 to 35,000 clones, over 65% of them detected once, and 7% to 9.5% sits in the top ten. The length of the CDR3 is 16 residues. The germline gives CDR1 LGHDT, CDR2 YNNKEL (reference sequence). Trimming pared 1 base from V and 1 base from J, leaving 11 bases between. Expansion of antigen-specific CD4+ T cells with viral peptide pools was carried out by the ViraFEST assay before sequencing. Following 10 days of culture, CD4+ T cells were isolated. Everyone in the study got two shots of either the BNT162b2 or mRNA-1273 vaccine.

The clonotype originates from a human donor who received a COVID-19 vaccine. Sequenced material: CD4+ T cells from PBMCs cultured with HCoV-NL63 spike peptides, taken after COVID-19 vaccination. This sequence joins TRBV3-1 (or the pseudogene TRBV3-2) and TRBJ1-5; tentative D call: TRBD1 (6 bases). The CDR3 is CASSQAGTSSNQPQHF. DNA of the CDR3: TGTGCCAGCAGCCAAGCTGGGACAAGCAGCAATCAGCCCCAGCATTTT.